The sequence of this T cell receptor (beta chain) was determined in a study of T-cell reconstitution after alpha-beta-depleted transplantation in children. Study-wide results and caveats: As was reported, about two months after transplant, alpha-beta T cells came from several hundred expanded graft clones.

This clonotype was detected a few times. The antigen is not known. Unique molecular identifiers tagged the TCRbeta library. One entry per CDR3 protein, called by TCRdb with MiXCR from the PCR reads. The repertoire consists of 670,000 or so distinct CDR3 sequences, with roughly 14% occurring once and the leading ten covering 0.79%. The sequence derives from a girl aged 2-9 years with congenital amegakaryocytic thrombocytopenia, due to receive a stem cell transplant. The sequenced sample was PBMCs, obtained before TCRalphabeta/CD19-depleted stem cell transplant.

The CDR3 region is CASSFLVAGGHEQFF. The CDR3 DNA reads TGTGCCAGCAGCTTCTTGGTAGCGGGAGGCCATGAGCAGTTCTTC. The rearrangement links TRBV7-9 to TRBJ2-1, with 10 bases identical to TRBD2. Trimming at V came to 3 bases and at J to 8 bases, leaving 7 bases not matched to a gene. The CDR3 runs to 15 residues. The V gene's germline CDR1 is SEHNR and CDR2 FQNEAQ (reference sequence).